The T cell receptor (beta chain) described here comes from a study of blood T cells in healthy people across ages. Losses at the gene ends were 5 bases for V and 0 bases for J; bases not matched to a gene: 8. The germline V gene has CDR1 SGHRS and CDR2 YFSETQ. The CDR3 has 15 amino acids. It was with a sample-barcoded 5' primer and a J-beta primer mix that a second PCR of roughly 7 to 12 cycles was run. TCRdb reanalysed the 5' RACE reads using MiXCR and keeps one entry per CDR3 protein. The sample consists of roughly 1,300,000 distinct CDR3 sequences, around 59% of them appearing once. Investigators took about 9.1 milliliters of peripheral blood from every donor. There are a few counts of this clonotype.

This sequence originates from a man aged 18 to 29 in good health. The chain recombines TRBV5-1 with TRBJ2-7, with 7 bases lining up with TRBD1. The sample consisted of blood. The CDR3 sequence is CASSFLTGSSYEQYF. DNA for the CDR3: TGCGCCAGCAGTTTTCTGACAGGGAGCTCCTACGAGCAGTACTTC. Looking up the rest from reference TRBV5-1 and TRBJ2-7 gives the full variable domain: KAGVTQTPRYLIKTRGQQVTLSCSPISGHRSVSWYQQTPGQGLQFLFEYFSETQRNKGNFPGRFSGRQFSNSRSEMNVSTLELGDSALYLCASSFLTGSSYEQYFGPGTRLTVT.